A selection of T cell receptor beta chains follows, all from one sample in a study of regulatory T cells in long-lasting Graves disease. TCRdb recomputed calls from the multiplex PCR reads with MiXCR, one row per CDR3 protein. The sample gives roughly 610,000 distinct CDR3 sequences, less than 20% of which show up once; 15% to 20% is in the top ten. The same specimen was also included in a second study, on T cells in Graves' hyperthyroidism and ophthalmopathy.

This sample comprised peripheral blood mononuclear cells (PBMCs), obtained at new diagnosis, from a patient treated with antithyroid drugs. These TCRs come from a woman in her 30s with Graves disease. Each CDR3 is given with its conserved first and last residue. The D gene is left open where the match is weak. Clone size is not always given. Where it is, it says once, few, many or a class for expanded clones.

CDR3aa: CASSEVAGRAGELFF
CDR3nt: TGTGCCAGCAGTGAGGTTGCAGGGCGGGCCGGGGAGCTGTTTTTT
d_gene: -
v_gene: TRBV2
abundance: many
j_gene: TRBJ2-2

CDR3aa: CASSRDPMANTGELFF
CDR3nt: TGCGCCAGCAGCAGAGACCCTATGGCGAACACCGGGGAGCTGTTTTTT
d_gene: -
v_gene: TRBV5-1
abundance: -
j_gene: TRBJ2-2

CDR3aa: CSVFTLGEQFF
CDR3nt: TGCAGCGTTTTCACGCTGGGTGAGCAGTTCTTC
d_gene: -
v_gene: TRBV29-1
abundance: many
j_gene: TRBJ2-1

CDR3aa: CASSRHLADSYNEQFF
CDR3nt: TGTGCCAGCAGTCGGCACCTAGCCGACTCCTACAATGAGCAGTTCTTC
d_gene: -
v_gene: TRBV6-1
abundance: few
j_gene: TRBJ2-1

CDR3aa: CAWSGGQGATGNTIYF
CDR3nt: TGTGCCTGGAGTGGAGGACAGGGGGCGACTGGAAACACCATATATTTT
d_gene: TRBD1
v_gene: TRBV30
abundance: -
j_gene: TRBJ1-3

CDR3aa: CASSAHTSGIRKEQYF
CDR3nt: TGTGCCAGCAGTGCCCATACTAGCGGGATTCGGAAAGAGCAGTACTTC
d_gene: TRBD2
v_gene: TRBV28
abundance: -
j_gene: TRBJ2-7

CDR3aa: CACRQGVSGYTF
CDR3nt: TGTGCCTGCCGACAGGGGGTCTCTGGCTACACCTTC
d_gene: TRBD1
v_gene: TRBV6-1
abundance: many
j_gene: TRBJ1-2

CDR3aa: CASSYRQSFFTDTQYF
CDR3nt: TGCGCCAGCAGCTACAGACAGAGTTTTTTCACAGATACGCAGTATTTT
d_gene: -
v_gene: TRBV5-1
abundance: many
j_gene: TRBJ2-3

CDR3aa: CASSGSGRGNQPQHF
CDR3nt: TGTGCCAGCAGTGGGTCAGGAAGGGGTAATCAGCCCCAGCATTTT
d_gene: -
v_gene: TRBV6-1
abundance: many
j_gene: TRBJ1-5

CDR3aa: CASSLLRGSTDTQYF
CDR3nt: TGTGCCAGCAGCTTATTACGGGGGAGCACAGATACGCAGTATTTT
d_gene: -
v_gene: TRBV11-2
abundance: many
j_gene: TRBJ2-3

CDR3aa: CASSISPLDRVVEQYF
CDR3nt: TGTGCCAGTAGTATTTCCCCGCTCGACAGGGTGGTCGAGCAGTACTTC
d_gene: TRBD1
v_gene: TRBV19
abundance: few
j_gene: TRBJ2-7